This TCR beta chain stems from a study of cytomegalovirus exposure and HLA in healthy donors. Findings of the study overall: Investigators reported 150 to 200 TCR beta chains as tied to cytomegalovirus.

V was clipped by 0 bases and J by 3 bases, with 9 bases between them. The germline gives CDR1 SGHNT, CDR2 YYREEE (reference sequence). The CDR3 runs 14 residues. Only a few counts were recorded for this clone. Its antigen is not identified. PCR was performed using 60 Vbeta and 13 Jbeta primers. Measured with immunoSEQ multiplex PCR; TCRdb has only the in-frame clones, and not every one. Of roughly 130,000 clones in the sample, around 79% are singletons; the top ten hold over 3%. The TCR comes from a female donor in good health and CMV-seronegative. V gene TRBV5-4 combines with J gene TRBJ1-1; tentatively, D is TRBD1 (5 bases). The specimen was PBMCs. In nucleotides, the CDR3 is TGTGCCAGCAGCTTGGTACAGGTCCACACTGAAGCTTTCTTT. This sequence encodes CASSLVQVHTEAFF.